This passage covers 15 T cell receptor beta chains from one sample sequenced in a study of blood T cells in healthy people across ages. A second PCR, run for about 7 to 11 cycles, used a sample-barcoded 5' primer plus a J-beta primer mix. MiXCR, run by TCRdb on the 5' RACE reads, gives a single entry per CDR3 protein. The table has 1.5 million to 2 million distinct CDR3 sequences, 40% to 55% seen once. The sample was blood. These receptor sequences come from a woman in her thirties or forties in good health.

The chain links TRBV6-2 or TRBV6-3 to TRBJ2-7, with TRBD1 matching 10 bases. From germline, CDR1 is MNHEY and CDR2 SVGEGT. V shed 4 bases and J 1 base; nucleotides not matched to a gene: 7. The CDR3 contains 16 residues. The CDR3 loop reads CASSSPRTGGSYEQYF. The DNA for the CDR3 is TGTGCCAGCAGTTCACCCCGGACAGGGGGTTCCTACGAGCAGTACTTC.

The CDR3 spells CASSELRGGAETQYF. The CDR3 DNA is TGTGCCAGCAGTGAATTGCGTGGGGGAGCCGAGACCCAGTACTTC. This chain joins TRBV25-1 and TRBJ2-5; D assignment may be TRBD1 or TRBD2 (5 bases each). V was clipped by 1 base and J by 5 bases, with 14 bases between them. There are 15 residues in the CDR3. Germline V gene lookup returns CDR1 MGHDK and CDR2 SYGVNS.

This rearrangement joins TRBV7-2 to TRBJ2-5; 11 nucleotides match TRBD2. The trim removed 6 bases at V and 5 bases at J, leaving 5 bases unmatched. The CDR3 runs to 14 residues. Germline V gene sequence: CDR1 SGHTA, CDR2 FQGNSA. The CDR3 reads CASRVAGGLETQYF. CDR3 DNA: TGTGCCAGCAGAGTAGCGGGGGGGCTGGAGACCCAGTACTTC.

This clonotype was seen a handful of times. The V call is TRBV5-1, the J call TRBJ2-1; D gene ambiguous. CDR1 SGHRS and CDR2 YFSETQ come from the germline V gene. The CDR3 is made up of 14 amino acids. Trimming pared 2 bases from V and 7 bases from J, leaving 13 bases between. The CDR3 region has the DNA TGCGCCAGCAGCTTTGGCCAGTCTGGTAATGAGCAGTTCTTC. As protein: CASSFGQSGNEQFF.

The table lists this clonotype with a few counts. The chain has TRBV9 and TRBJ2-1; 7 bases are a match to TRBD1. The V gene's germline CDR1 is SGDLS and CDR2 YYNGEE. The CDR3 totals 14 residues. The V segment lost 4 bases and the J segment 8 bases; nucleotides outside the gene matches: 9. CDR3 residues: CASSTRQGGYEQFF. The CDR3 DNA reads TGTGCCAGCAGCACCCGACAGGGCGGCTATGAGCAGTTCTTC. The full variable domain, with the rest looked up from reference TRBV9 and TRBJ2-1, is DSGVTQTPKHLITATGQRVTLRCSPRSGDLSVYWYQQSLDQGLQFLIQYYNGEERAKGNILERFSAQQFPDLHSELNLSSLELGDSALYFCASSTRQGGYEQFFGPGTRLTVL.

The sample holds one count of this clonotype. The genes are TRBV10-3 and TRBJ2-7, with 13 bases that match TRBD2. V shed 6 bases and J 6 bases; nucleotides not matched to a gene: 5. The CDR3 loop spans 14 amino acids. Germline CDR1 ENHRY, CDR2 SYGVKD. The CDR3 here is CAIRTSGGYCEQYF. As DNA, the CDR3 is TGTGCCATCAGGACTAGCGGGGGGTATTGCGAGCAGTACTTC.

The sample holds a few counts of this clonotype. V usage is TRBV6-1 and J usage is TRBJ2-3, with 12 bases lining up with TRBD1. CDR3 size: 19 residues. Trimming removed 6 bases from V and 8 bases from J; junction bases left unmatched: 21. CDR1 and CDR2 (germline): MNHNS, SASEGT. The CDR3 loop reads CASSRRDRGRGLASGTQYF. CDR3 in DNA: TGTGCCAGCAGCCGCCGGGACAGGGGGCGCGGGCTAGCGTCAGGTACGCAGTATTTT.

J is TRBJ2-4 and V is TRBV28; 10 bases line up with TRBD1. This CDR3 comprises 17 residues. Germline V gene lookup returns CDR1 MDHEN and CDR2 SYDVKM. Trimming at V came to 3 bases and at J to 9 bases, leaving 14 bases not matched to a gene. The CDR3 sequence: CASSLDRPGQGRGIQYF. The CDR3 bases are TGTGCCAGCAGTTTGGACCGGCCGGGACAGGGGCGAGGCATTCAGTACTTC.

This chain uses TRBV5-1 with TRBJ2-7; D is unclear. V gave up 0 bases and J gave up 3 bases, with 13 bases separating them. Germline V lookup: CDR1 SGHRS, CDR2 YFSETQ. The CDR3 covers 15 residues. Here the CDR3 reads CASSLETQRFYEQYF. CDR3 nucleotides: TGCGCCAGCAGCTTGGAAACACAAAGGTTCTACGAGCAGTACTTC.

The chain recombines TRBV11-2 with TRBJ1-1, with D possibly matching TRBD1 (6 bases). The germline V gene encodes CDR1 SGHAT and CDR2 FQNNGV. The CDR3 extends over 16 amino acids. V was trimmed by 7 bases and J by 1 base, leaving 19 bases between them. CDR3 sequence: CASTWDKLIGNTEAFF. CDR3 sequence (DNA): TGTGCCAGCACCTGGGACAAGCTTATAGGGAACACTGAAGCTTTCTTT.

This chain connects TRBV3-1 to TRBJ2-7; 9 bases line up with TRBD1. The V and J ends lost 3 bases and 5 bases, in that order; junction bases with no gene match: 5. There are 14 residues in the CDR3. The germline gives CDR1 LGHDT, CDR2 YNNKEL (reference sequence). In nucleotides, the CDR3 is TGTGCCAGCAGCCACGGACAGGGGTGGGACGAGCAGTACTTC. This sequence encodes CASSHGQGWDEQYF.

The CDR3 DNA reads as TGCGCCAGCAGCCGCGGAACAGAAGGACCAGATACGCAGTATTTT. This encodes CASSRGTEGPDTQYF. The J gene is TRBJ2-3, the V gene TRBV5-1; D is unresolved. The germline V gene encodes CDR1 SGHRS and CDR2 YFSETQ. The length of the CDR3 is 15 residues. V dropped 4 bases and J dropped 4 bases, with 16 bases sitting between them.

The chain carries TRBV12-3 or TRBV12-4 and TRBJ2-7, with 9 positions matching TRBD2. TRBJ2-5 matches the DNA end more closely, so the J call is doubtful. This CDR3 is 16 amino acids long. CDR3 coding DNA: TGTGCCAGCCTCGCCGATGGGCGGGAGGGTTTCAAGACCCAGTACTTC. It encodes CASLADGREGFKTQYF.

This clonotype was seen a few times. The chain employs TRBV11-2 and TRBJ2-1; the D is unclear. V lost 6 bases, J lost 9 bases, and 15 bases lay in between. CDR1 is SGHAT and CDR2 is FQNNGV in the germline V gene. The CDR3 runs 13 residues. CDR3 in amino acids: CASSDEVDGEQFF. The CDR3 DNA follows: TGTGCCAGCAGTGACGAAGTGGACGGTGAGCAGTTCTTC.

This clonotype was found a few times. The V and J genes are TRBV28 and TRBJ2-7; D gene unclear. The CDR3 runs 14 residues. Germline values: CDR1 MDHEN, CDR2 SYDVKM. Trimming cost V 1 base and J 0 bases, with 7 bases left between them. The CDR3 sequence is CASSLLQSSYEQYF. CDR3 nucleotide sequence: TGTGCCAGCAGTTTATTGCAGAGCTCCTACGAGCAGTACTTC.